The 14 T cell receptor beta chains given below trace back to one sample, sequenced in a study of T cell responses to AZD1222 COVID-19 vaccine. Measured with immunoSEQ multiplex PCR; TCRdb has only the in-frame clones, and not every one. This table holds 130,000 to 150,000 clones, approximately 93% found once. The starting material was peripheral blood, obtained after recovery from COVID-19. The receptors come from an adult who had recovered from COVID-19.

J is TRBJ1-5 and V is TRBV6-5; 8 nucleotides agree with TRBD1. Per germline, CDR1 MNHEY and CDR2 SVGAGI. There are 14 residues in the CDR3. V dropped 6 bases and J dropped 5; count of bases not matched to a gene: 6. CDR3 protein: CASSKGQGHQPQHF. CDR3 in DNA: TGTGCCAGCAGCAAAGGACAGGGCCATCAGCCCCAGCATTTT.

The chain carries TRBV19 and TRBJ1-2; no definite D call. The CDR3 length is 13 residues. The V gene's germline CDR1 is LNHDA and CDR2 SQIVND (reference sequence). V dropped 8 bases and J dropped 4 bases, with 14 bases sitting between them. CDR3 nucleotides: TGTGCCAGTGGCTCTACAGTTTCCTATGGCTACACCTTC. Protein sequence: CASGSTVSYGYTF.

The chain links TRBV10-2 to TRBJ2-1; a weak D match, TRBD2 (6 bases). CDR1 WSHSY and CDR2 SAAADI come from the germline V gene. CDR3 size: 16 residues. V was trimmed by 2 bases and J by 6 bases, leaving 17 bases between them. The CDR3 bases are TGCGCCAGCAGTGAGAGGGATGGCGGGACGAGCAATGAGCAGTTCTTC. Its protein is CASSERDGGTSNEQFF.

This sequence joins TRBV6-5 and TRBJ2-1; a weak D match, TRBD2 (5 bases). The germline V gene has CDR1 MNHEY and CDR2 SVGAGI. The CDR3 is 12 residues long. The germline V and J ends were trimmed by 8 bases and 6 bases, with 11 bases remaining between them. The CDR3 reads CASRTRPNEQFF. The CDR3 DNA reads TGTGCCAGCCGCACTAGACCCAATGAGCAGTTCTTC.

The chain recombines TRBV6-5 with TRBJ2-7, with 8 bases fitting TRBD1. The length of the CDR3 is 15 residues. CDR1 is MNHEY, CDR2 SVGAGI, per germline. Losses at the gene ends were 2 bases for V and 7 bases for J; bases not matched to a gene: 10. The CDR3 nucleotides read TGTGCCAGCAGTTACGGCGGGACAGGAAGAGGGGAGCAGTACTTC. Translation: CASSYGGTGRGEQYF.

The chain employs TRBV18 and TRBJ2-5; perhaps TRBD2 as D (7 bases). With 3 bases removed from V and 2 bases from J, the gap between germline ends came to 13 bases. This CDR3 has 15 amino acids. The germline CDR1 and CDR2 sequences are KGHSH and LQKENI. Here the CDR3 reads CASSPSGRGQETQYF. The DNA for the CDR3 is TGTGCCAGCTCACCTTCGGGGAGGGGGCAAGAGACCCAGTACTTC.

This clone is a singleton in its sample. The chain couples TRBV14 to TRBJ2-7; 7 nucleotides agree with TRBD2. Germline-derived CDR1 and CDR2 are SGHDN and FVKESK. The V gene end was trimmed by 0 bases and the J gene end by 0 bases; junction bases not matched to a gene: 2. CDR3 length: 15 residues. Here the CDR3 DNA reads TGTGCCAGCAGCCAAGATTCGGGAGGCTCCTACGAGCAGTACTTC. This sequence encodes CASSQDSGGSYEQYF.

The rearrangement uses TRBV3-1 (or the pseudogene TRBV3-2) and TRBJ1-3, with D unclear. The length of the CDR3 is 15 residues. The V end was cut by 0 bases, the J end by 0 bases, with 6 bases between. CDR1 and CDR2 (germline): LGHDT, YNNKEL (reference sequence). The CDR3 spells CASSQESGSGNTIYF. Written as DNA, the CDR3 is TGTGCCAGCAGCCAAGAATCTGGCTCTGGAAACACCATATATTTT.

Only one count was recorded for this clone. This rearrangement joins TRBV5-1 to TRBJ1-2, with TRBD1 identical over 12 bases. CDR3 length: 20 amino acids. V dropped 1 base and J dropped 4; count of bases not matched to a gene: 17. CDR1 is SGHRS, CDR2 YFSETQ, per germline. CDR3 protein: CASSLPWTGTGGKGGYGYTF. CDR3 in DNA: TGCGCCAGCAGCTTGCCCTGGACCGGGACAGGGGGCAAGGGGGGCTATGGCTACACCTTC.

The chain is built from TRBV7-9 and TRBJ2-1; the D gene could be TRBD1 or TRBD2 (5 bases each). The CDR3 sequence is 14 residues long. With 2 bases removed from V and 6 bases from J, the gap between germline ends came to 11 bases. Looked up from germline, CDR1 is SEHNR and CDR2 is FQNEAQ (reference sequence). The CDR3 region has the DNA TGTGCCAGCAGCTTACCCGGGACCATCAATGAGCAGTTCTTC. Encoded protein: CASSLPGTINEQFF. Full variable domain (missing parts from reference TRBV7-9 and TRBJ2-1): DTGVSQNPRHKITKRGQNVTFRCDPISEHNRLYWYRQTLGQGPEFLTYFQNEAQLEKSRLLSDRFSAERPKGSFSTLEIQRTEQGDSAMYLCASSLPGTINEQFFGPGTRLTVL.

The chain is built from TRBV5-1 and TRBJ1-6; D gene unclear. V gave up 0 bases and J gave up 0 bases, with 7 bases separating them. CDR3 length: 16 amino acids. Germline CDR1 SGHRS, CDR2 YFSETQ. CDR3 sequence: CASSLDGSSYNSPLHF. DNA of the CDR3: TGCGCCAGCAGCTTGGACGGAAGCTCCTATAATTCACCCCTCCACTTT.

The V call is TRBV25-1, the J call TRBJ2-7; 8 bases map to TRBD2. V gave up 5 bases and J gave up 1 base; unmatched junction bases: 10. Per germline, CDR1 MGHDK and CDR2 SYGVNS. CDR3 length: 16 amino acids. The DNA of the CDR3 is TGTGCCAGCAGTCCCCCCCCTAGCGGGCGTTCCTACGAGCAGTACTTC. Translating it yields CASSPPPSGRSYEQYF.

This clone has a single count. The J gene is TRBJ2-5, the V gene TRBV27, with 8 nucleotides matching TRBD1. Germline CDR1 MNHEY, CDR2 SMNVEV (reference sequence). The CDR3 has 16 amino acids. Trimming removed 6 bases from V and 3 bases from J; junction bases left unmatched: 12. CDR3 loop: CASSLAWTGYEETQYF. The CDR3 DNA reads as TGTGCCAGCAGCCTTGCCTGGACAGGGTATGAAGAGACCCAGTACTTC.

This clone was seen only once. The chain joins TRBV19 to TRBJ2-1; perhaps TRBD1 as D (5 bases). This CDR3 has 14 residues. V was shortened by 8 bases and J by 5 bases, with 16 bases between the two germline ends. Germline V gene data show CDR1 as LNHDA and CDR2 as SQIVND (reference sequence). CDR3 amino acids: CASRPWGGNNEQFF. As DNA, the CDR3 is TGTGCCAGTCGTCCGTGGGGCGGAAACAATGAGCAGTTCTTC.